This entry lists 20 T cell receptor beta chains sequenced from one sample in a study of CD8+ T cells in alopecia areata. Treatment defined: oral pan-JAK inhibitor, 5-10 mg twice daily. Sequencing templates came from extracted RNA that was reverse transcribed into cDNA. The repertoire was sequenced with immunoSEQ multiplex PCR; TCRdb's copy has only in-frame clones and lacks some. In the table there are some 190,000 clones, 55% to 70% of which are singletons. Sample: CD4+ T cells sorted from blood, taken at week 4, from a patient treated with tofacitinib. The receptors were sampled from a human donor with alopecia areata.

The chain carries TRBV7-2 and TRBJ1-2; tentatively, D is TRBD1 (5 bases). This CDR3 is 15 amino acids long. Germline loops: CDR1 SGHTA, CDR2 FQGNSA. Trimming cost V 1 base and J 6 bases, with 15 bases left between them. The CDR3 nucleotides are TGTGCCAGCAGCTTAGAGGGACTGCTCAGGGATGGCTACACCTTC. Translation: CASSLEGLLRDGYTF.

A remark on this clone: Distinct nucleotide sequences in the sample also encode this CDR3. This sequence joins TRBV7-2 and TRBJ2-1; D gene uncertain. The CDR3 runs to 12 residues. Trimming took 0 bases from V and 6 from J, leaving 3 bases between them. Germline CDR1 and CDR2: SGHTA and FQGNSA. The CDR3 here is CASSLAFNEQFF. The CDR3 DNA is TGTGCCAGCAGCTTAGCTTTCAATGAGCAGTTCTTC.

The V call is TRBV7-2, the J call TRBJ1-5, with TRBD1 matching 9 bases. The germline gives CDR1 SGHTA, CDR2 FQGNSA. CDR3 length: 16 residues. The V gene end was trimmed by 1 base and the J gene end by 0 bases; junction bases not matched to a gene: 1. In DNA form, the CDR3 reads TGTGCCAGCAGCTTAGGGACAGGGGTTAGCAATCAGCCCCAGCATTTT. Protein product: CASSLGTGVSNQPQHF.

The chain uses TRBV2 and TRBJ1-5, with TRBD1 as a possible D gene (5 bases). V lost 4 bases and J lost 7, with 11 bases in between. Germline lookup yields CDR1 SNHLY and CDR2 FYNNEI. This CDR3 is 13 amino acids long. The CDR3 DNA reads TGTGCCAGCAGTGCGGGGGTGGGACAGCCCCAGCATTTT. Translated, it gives CASSAGVGQPQHF.

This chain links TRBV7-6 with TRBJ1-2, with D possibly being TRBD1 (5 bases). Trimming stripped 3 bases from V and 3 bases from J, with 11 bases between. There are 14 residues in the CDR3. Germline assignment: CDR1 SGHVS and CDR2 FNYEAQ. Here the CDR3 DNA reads TGTGCCAGCAGCTTGGGGGAAGGTGACTATGGCTACACCTTC. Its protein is CASSLGEGDYGYTF.

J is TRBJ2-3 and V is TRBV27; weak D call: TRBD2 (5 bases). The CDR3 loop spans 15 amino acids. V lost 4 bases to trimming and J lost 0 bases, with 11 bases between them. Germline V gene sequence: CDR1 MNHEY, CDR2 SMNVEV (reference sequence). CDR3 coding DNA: TGTGCCAGCAGTTGGGAGCATTCTAGCACAGATACGCAGTATTTT. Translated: CASSWEHSSTDTQYF.

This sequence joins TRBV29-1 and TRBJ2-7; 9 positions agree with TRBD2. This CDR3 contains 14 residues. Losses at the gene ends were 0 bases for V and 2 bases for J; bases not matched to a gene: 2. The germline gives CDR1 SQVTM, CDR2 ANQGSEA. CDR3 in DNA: TGCAGCGTTGAAGAGACTAGCGGAGCCTACGAGCAGTACTTC. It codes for CSVEETSGAYEQYF.

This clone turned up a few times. CDR3 sequence reads: CASSRGGETQYF. The CDR3 DNA reads as TGTGCCAGCAGTCGGGGGGGGGAGACCCAGTACTTC. The V gene is TRBV2, the J gene TRBJ2-5; TRBD2 aligns across 8 bases. Germline CDR1 reads SNHLY; CDR2 reads FYNNEI. The CDR3 spans 12 residues. Trimming at V came to 5 bases and at J to 5 bases, leaving 1 base not matched to a gene.

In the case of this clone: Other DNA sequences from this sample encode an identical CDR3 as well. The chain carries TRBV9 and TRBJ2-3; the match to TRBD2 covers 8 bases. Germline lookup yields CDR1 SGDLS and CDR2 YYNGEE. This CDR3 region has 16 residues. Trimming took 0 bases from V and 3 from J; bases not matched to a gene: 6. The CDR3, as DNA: TGTGCCAGCAGCGTAGACTTAGCGGGAAGAACAGATACGCAGTATTTT. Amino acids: CASSVDLAGRTDTQYF.

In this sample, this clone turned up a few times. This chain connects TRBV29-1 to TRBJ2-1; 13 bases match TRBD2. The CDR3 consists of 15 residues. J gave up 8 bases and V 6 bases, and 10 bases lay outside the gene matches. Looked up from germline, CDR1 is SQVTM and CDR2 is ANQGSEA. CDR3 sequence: CSVSSGLAGLDEQFF. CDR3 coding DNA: TGCAGCGTCTCGTCGGGACTAGCGGGACTTGATGAGCAGTTCTTC.

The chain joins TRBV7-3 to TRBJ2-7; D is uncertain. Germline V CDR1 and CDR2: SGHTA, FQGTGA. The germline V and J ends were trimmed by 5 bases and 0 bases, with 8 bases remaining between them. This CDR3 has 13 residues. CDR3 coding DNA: TGTGCCAGCAGCATGACCCACTCCTACGAGCAGTACTTC. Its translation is CASSMTHSYEQYF.

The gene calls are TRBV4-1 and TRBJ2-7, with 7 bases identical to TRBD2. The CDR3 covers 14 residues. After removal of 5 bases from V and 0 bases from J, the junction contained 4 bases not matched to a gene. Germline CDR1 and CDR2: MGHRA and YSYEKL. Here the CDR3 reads CASSYGGSSYEQYF. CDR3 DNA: TGCGCCAGCAGCTACGGCGGGAGCTCCTACGAGCAGTACTTC.

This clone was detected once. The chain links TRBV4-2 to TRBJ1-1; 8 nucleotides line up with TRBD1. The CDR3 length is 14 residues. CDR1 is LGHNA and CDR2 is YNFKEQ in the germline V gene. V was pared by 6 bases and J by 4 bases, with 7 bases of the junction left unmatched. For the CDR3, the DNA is TGTGCCAGCAGATTCAGGGGGCAGAGCACTGAAGCTTTCTTT. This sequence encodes CASRFRGQSTEAFF.

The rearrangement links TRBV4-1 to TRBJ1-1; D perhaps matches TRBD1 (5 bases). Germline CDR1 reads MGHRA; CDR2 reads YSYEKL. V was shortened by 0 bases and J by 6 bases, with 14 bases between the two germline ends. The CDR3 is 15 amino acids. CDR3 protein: CASSQDHGDRPEAFF. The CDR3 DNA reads TGCGCCAGCAGCCAAGATCACGGGGACCGCCCTGAAGCTTTCTTT.

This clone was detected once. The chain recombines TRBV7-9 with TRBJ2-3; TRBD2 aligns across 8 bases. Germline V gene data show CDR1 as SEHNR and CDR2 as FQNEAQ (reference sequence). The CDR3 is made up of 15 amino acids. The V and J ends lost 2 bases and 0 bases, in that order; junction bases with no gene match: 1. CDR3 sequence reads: CASSLLAGSTDTQYF. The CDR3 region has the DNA TGTGCCAGCAGCTTATTAGCGGGAAGCACAGATACGCAGTATTTT.

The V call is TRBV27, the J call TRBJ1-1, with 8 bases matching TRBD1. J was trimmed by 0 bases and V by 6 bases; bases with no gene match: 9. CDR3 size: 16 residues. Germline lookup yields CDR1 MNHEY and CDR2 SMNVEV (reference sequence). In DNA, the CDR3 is TGTGCCAGCAGCCGGATGACAGGGGTGGTGAACACTGAAGCTTTCTTT. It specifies CASSRMTGVVNTEAFF.

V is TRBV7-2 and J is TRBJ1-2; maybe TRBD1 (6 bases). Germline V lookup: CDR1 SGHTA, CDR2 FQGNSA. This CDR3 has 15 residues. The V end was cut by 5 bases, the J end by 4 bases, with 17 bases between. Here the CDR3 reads CASSPGTLWSYGYTF. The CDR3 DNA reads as TGTGCCAGCAGCCCTGGGACACTTTGGAGCTATGGCTACACCTTC.

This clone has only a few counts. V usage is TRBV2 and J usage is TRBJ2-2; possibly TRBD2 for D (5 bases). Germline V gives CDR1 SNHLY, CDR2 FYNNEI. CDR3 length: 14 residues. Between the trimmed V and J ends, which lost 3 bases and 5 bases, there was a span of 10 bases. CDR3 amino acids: CASSETTRTGELFF. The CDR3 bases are TGTGCCAGCAGTGAGACAACTAGAACCGGGGAGCTGTTTTTT.

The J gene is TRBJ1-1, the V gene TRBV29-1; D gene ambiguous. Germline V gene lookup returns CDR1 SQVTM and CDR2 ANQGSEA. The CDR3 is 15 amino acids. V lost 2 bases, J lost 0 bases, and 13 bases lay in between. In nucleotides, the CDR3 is TGCAGCGTTGAACGGGCGGGAGAGATGAACACTGAAGCTTTCTTT. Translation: CSVERAGEMNTEAFF.

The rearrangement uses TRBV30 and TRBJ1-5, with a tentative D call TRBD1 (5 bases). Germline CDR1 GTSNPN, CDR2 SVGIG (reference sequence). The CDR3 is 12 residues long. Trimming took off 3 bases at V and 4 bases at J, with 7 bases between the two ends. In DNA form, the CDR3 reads TGTGCCTGGAGCAGGGAAAATCAGCCCCAGCATTTT. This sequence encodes CAWSRENQPQHF.